What follows describes a single T cell receptor (beta chain). Its antigen is still unknown. The sample originates from a study of siplizumab effects on memory and regulatory T cells. Study-level findings and limits: Few alloreactive clones mapped to unstimulated subsets. Mappable alloreactive CD4+ clones came from Treg cells about 69% of the time on average with siplizumab, against about 25% in controls. Siplizumab, the agent tested, significantly reduced alloreactive sequences traceable to unstimulated CD4+ memory cells.

The V gene end was trimmed by 5 bases and the J gene end by 0 bases; junction bases not matched to a gene: 8. Germline assignment: CDR1 SEHNR and CDR2 FQNEAQ (reference sequence). The CDR3 is made up of 19 amino acids. Libraries were prepared by immunoSEQ multiplex PCR; TCRdb keeps only in-frame clonotypes and omits some of them. The sample holds roughly 100,000 clones, more than 85% seen once. The sequence was obtained from a human donor in good health. The material sequenced was CD4+ T cells sorted from blood. The chain is built from TRBV7-9 and TRBJ2-1; the match to TRBD2 covers 15 bases. CDR3 amino acids: CASSPGLAGGNSSYNEQFF. CDR3 DNA: TGTGCCAGCAGCCCGGGACTAGCGGGAGGCAACAGCTCCTACAATGAGCAGTTCTTC.